Following are 18 T cell receptor beta chains from one sample sequenced in a study of blood T cell repertoires in COVID-19. TCRdb keeps only in-frame clones here, not all; method: immunoSEQ multiplex PCR. The data show around 50,000 clones, approximately 80% seen once. The specimen sequenced was peripheral blood. These receptors were taken from a human donor with active or convalescent COVID-19. The donor label of this sample is uncertain.

This chain connects TRBV19 to TRBJ2-5; 8 positions agree with TRBD1. Germline V CDR1 and CDR2: LNHDA, SQIVND (reference sequence). V was pared by 3 bases and J by 4 bases, with 7 bases of the junction left unmatched. The CDR3 consists of 15 residues. The CDR3 protein is CASSMSLTGGETQYF. Written as DNA, the CDR3 is TGTGCCAGTAGTATGTCGTTAACAGGGGGAGAGACCCAGTACTTC.

V usage is TRBV9 and J usage is TRBJ2-1; D may be TRBD1 (6 bases). Germline CDR1 SGDLS, CDR2 YYNGEE. This CDR3 spans 13 amino acids. V was cut by 3 bases and J by 9 bases, with 13 bases left in between. The CDR3 reads CASSDNRAIEQFF. The CDR3 region has the DNA TGTGCCAGCAGCGATAACAGGGCAATTGAGCAGTTCTTC.

This chain joins TRBV18 and TRBJ1-3; 7 bases match TRBD1. This CDR3 is 16 amino acids long. Germline V lookup: CDR1 KGHSH, CDR2 LQKENI. Trimming cost V 3 bases and J 1 base; bases outside gene matches: 6. The CDR3 DNA sequence: TGTGCCAGCTCACCCCCAGGGACAGTATCTGGAAACACCATATATTTT. As protein: CASSPPGTVSGNTIYF. Filled out from reference TRBV18 and TRBJ1-3, the complete variable domain reads NAGVMQNPRHLVRRRGQEARLRCSPMKGHSHVYWYRQLPEEGLKFMVYLQKENIIDESGMPKERFSAEFPKEGPSILRIQQVVRGDSAAYFCASSPPGTVSGNTIYFGEGSWLTVV.

V is TRBV2 and J is TRBJ1-4; D remains ambiguous. Trimming removed 4 bases from V and 1 base from J, with 13 bases in between. This CDR3 contains 16 residues. Germline V gene data show CDR1 as SNHLY and CDR2 as FYNNEI. The CDR3 sequence: CASSAGRVLTNEKLFF. The DNA for the CDR3 is TGTGCCAGCAGTGCGGGGAGAGTCTTAACTAATGAAAAACTGTTTTTT.

The CDR3 sequence is CASRRTGGALNTEAFF. The CDR3 DNA reads as TGTGCCAGCAGGAGGACAGGGGGCGCCCTGAACACTGAAGCTTTCTTT. This chain connects TRBV11-2 to TRBJ1-1, with 11 bases identical to TRBD1. CDR1 is SGHAT, CDR2 FQNNGV, per germline. The junction had 6 bases not matched to a gene; V was cut back by 6 bases and J by 0 bases. This CDR3 contains 16 residues.

The chain carries TRBV4-1 and TRBJ1-5; no clear D. The length of the CDR3 is 14 residues. The V gene lost 1 base and the J gene lost 7 bases, with 11 bases spanning the gap. Germline V gives CDR1 MGHRA, CDR2 YSYEKL. CDR3: CASSQAPSSQPQHF. The CDR3 nucleotides read TGCGCCAGCAGCCAAGCCCCTAGTAGCCAGCCCCAGCATTTT.

This rearrangement joins TRBV7-3 to TRBJ2-1; 7 bases match TRBD2. The trim removed 0 bases at V and 4 bases at J, leaving 6 bases unmatched. The CDR3 is made up of 16 amino acids. From germline, CDR1 is SGHTA and CDR2 FQGTGA. The CDR3: CASSLTATSVYNEQFF. CDR3 nucleotide sequence: TGTGCCAGCAGCTTAACGGCAACTAGCGTATACAATGAGCAGTTCTTC. Full variable domain (outside the CDR3, taken from reference TRBV7-3 and TRBJ2-1): GAGVSQTPSNKVTEKGKYVELRCDPISGHTALYWYRQSLGQGPEFLIYFQGTGAADDSGLPNDRFFAVRPEGSVSTLKIQRTERGDSAVYLCASSLTATSVYNEQFFGPGTRLTVL.

V gene TRBV11-3 combines with J gene TRBJ2-1; D call uncertain. CDR3 size: 18 residues. V was cut by 0 bases and J by 3 bases, with 18 bases left in between. Looked up from germline, CDR1 is SGHNT and CDR2 is YENEEA. The DNA for the CDR3 is TGTGCCAGCAGCTTAGATTATGGAAGCGAAACCCTCTACAATGAGCAGTTCTTC. It is translated as CASSLDYGSETLYNEQFF. The full variable domain, completed using reference TRBV11-3 and TRBJ2-1, is EAGVVQSPRYKIIEKKQPVAFWCNPISGHNTLYWYLQNLGQGPELLIRYENEEAVDDSQLPKDRFSAERLKGVDSTLKIQPAELGDSAVYLCASSLDYGSETLYNEQFFGPGTRLTVL.

The rearrangement uses TRBV7-6 and TRBJ2-1; 9 bases match TRBD2. V lost 5 bases, J lost 3 bases, and 8 bases stayed unmatched. Germline-derived CDR1 and CDR2 are SGHVS and FNYEAQ. The CDR3 covers 16 residues. The CDR3 loop is CASSPEAGGNYNEQFF. DNA for the CDR3: TGTGCCAGCAGCCCAGAAGCGGGAGGAAACTACAATGAGCAGTTCTTC. Using reference TRBV7-6 and TRBJ2-1 for the parts outside the CDR3, the full variable domain is GAGVSQSPRYKVTKRGQDVALRCDPISGHVSLYWYRQALGQGPEFLTYFNYEAQQDKSGLPNDRFSAERPEGSISTLTIQRTEQRDSAMYRCASSPEAGGNYNEQFFGPGTRLTVL.

The chain carries TRBV5-1 and TRBJ2-5; D perhaps matches TRBD1 (8 bases). The CDR3 is made up of 16 amino acids. Per the germline V gene, CDR1 is SGHRS and CDR2 is YFSETQ. Trimming took 4 bases from V and 4 from J, leaving 20 bases between them. CDR3 DNA sequence: TGCGCCAGCAGCCCGGGACCGGACAGGGAGGGAGAGACCCAGTACTTC. Protein product: CASSPGPDREGETQYF. Full variable domain (missing parts from reference TRBV5-1 and TRBJ2-5): KAGVTQTPRYLIKTRGQQVTLSCSPISGHRSVSWYQQTPGQGLQFLFEYFSETQRNKGNFPGRFSGRQFSNSRSEMNVSTLELGDSALYLCASSPGPDREGETQYFGPGTRLLVL.

This clone was observed once. This chain joins TRBV7-3 and TRBJ2-7; 8 nucleotides line up with TRBD2. V was clipped by 6 bases and J by 6 bases; unmatched bases: 13. The CDR3 sequence is 15 residues long. Germline values: CDR1 SGHTA, CDR2 FQGTGA. The CDR3 sequence: CASSRTGGEAGEQYF. CDR3 nucleotides: TGTGCCAGCAGTCGTACCGGGGGGGAGGCCGGCGAGCAGTACTTC. Together with reference TRBV7-3 and TRBJ2-7, the CDR3 gives the full variable domain: GAGVSQTPSNKVTEKGKYVELRCDPISGHTALYWYRQSLGQGPEFLIYFQGTGAADDSGLPNDRFFAVRPEGSVSTLKIQRTERGDSAVYLCASSRTGGEAGEQYFGPGTRLTVT.

The genes are TRBV2 and TRBJ2-2, with TRBD1 matching over 8 bases. V was clipped by 7 bases and J by 9 bases; unmatched bases: 16. There are 16 residues in the CDR3. The germline V gene has CDR1 SNHLY and CDR2 FYNNEI. The CDR3 nucleotides are TGTGCCAGCACCATTGGCCCAACAGGGGGGAACCGGGAGCTGTTTTTT. Translating it yields CASTIGPTGGNRELFF. The whole variable domain, remainder taken from reference TRBV2 and TRBJ2-2, is EPEVTQTPSHQVTQMGQEVILRCVPISNHLYFYWYRQILGQKVEFLVSFYNNEISEKSEIFDDQFSVERPDGSNFTLKIRSTKLEDSAMYFCASTIGPTGGNRELFFGEGSRLTVL.

This chain uses TRBV28 with TRBJ1-4; the D gene is possibly TRBD1 (5 bases). Germline V lookup: CDR1 MDHEN, CDR2 SYDVKM. The CDR3 contains 16 residues. The germline V and J ends were trimmed by 2 bases and 11 bases, with 21 bases remaining between them. CDR3 nucleotide sequence: TGTGCCAGCAGTTTAGGGTTCGGGAGGGACCTCAGGAAACTGTTTTTT. Encoded protein: CASSLGFGRDLRKLFF.

This clone has a handful of counts. The chain joins TRBV18 to TRBJ2-1, with 12 positions matching TRBD2. The length of the CDR3 is 16 residues. Germline lookup yields CDR1 KGHSH and CDR2 LQKENI. Trimming at V came to 0 bases and at J to 7 bases, leaving 4 bases not matched to a gene. In DNA form, the CDR3 reads TGTGCCAGCTCACCACCGACTAGCGGGAGAGAAAATGAGCAGTTCTTC. It is translated as CASSPPTSGRENEQFF.

The chain recombines TRBV19 with TRBJ1-1; 9 bases are a match to TRBD1. Germline loops: CDR1 LNHDA, CDR2 SQIVND (reference sequence). V shed 0 bases and J 4 bases; nucleotides not matched to a gene: 3. The CDR3 has 15 amino acids. The CDR3 here is CASSIERQGGTEAFF. The CDR3, as DNA: TGTGCCAGTAGTATAGAAAGACAGGGGGGCACTGAAGCTTTCTTT. The whole variable domain, filled in from reference TRBV19 and TRBJ1-1, reads DGGITQSPKYLFRKEGQNVTLSCEQNLNHDAMYWYRQDPGQGLRLIYYSQIVNDFQKGDIAEGYSVSREKKESFPLTVTSAQKNPTAFYLCASSIERQGGTEAFFGQGTRLTVV.

The rearrangement links TRBV14 to TRBJ1-3, with no clear D. Trimming shortened V by 1 base and J by 7 bases, and 5 bases separated the two germline ends. The CDR3 totals 12 residues. Germline V gives CDR1 SGHDN, CDR2 FVKESK. CDR3 in DNA: TGTGCCAGCAGCCAAGTCTCCAACACCATATATTTT. Amino acids: CASSQVSNTIYF.

The V and J genes are TRBV25-1 and TRBJ1-2, with 7 bases aligning to TRBD1. With V trimmed by 0 bases and J by 0 bases, 4 bases remained unmatched. This CDR3 is built from 16 residues. Germline CDR1 MGHDK, CDR2 SYGVNS. The CDR3 loop is CASSEYFGTANYGYTF. The CDR3 DNA reads TGTGCCAGCAGTGAATATTTCGGGACAGCTAACTATGGCTACACCTTC.

The chain uses TRBV30 and TRBJ2-5; 7 bases fit TRBD1. The CDR3 is 11 amino acids. Germline values: CDR1 GTSNPN, CDR2 SVGIG (reference sequence). Unmatched junction bases numbered 2, after V lost 5 bases and J lost 5 bases. The CDR3, as DNA: TGTGCCTGGGAACAGGGGGAGACCCAGTACTTC. As protein: CAWEQGETQYF.